The clone carrying this T cell receptor beta chain was seen only once. The CDR3 consists of 11 residues. Germline CDR1 reads MNHEY; CDR2 reads SVGAGI. The ends were cut back, 11 bases at V and 9 bases at J, with 16 bases in the middle. How the authors handled the data: Reference gene primer amplification gave nucleated cell count estimates. TCRdb's copy holds only in-frame clones and misses some; the assay was immunoSEQ multiplex PCR. The V and J calls and clone size were taken over from that table, and D and trimming were inferred from the DNA. Of 100,000 to 150,000 clones listed, approximately 85% are singletons. The data derive from a study of blood T cell repertoires in COVID-19.

Sequenced: peripheral blood. This sequence joins TRBV6-5 and TRBJ1-2; D remains unclear. This TCR came from a man between 25 and 39 years old with COVID-19, enrolled during active disease. The DNA of the CDR3 is TGTGCCGCAAGCCGGGGTGAGAGCTACACCTTC. This translates into CAASRGESYTF.